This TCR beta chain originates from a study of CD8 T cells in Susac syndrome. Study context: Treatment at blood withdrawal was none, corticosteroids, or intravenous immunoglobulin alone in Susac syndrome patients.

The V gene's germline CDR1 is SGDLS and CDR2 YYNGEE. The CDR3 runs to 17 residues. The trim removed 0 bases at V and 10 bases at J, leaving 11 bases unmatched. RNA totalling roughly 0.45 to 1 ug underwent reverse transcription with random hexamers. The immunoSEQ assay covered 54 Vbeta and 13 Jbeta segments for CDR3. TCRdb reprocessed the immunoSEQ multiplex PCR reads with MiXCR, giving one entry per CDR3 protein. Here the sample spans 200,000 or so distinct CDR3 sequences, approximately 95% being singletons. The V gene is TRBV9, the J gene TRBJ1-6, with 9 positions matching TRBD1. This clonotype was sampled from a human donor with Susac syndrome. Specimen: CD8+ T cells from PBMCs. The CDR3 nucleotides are TGTGCCAGCAGCGTAGAGGGACAGGGCTCGTCGAAGTCACCCCTCCACTTT. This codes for CASSVEGQGSSKSPLHF.